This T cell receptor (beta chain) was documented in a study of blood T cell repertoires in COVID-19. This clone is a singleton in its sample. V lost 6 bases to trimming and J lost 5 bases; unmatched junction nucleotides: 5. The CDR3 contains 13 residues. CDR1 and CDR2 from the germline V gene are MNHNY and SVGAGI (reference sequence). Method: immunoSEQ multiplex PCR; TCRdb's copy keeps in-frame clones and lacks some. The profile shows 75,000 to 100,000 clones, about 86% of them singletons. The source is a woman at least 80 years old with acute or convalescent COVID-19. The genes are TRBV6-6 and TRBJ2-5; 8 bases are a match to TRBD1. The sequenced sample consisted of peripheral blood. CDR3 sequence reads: CASRQGVVETQYF. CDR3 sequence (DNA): TGTGCCAGCAGACAGGGGGTAGTTGAGACCCAGTACTTC.